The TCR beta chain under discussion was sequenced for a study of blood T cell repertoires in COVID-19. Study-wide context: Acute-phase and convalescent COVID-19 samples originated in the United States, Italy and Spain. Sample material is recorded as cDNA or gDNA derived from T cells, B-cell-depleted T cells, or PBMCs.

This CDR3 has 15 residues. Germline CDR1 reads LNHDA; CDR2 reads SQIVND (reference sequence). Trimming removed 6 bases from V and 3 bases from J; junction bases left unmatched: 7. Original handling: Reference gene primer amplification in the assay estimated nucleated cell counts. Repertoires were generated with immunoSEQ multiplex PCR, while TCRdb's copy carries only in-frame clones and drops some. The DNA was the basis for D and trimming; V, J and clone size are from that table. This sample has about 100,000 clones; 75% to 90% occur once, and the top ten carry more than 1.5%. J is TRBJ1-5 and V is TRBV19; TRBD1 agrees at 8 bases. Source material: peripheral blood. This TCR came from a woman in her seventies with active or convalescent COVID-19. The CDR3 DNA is TGTGCCAGTAGGATGACAGGGGCGAACAATCAGCCCCAGCATTTT. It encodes CASRMTGANNQPQHF.